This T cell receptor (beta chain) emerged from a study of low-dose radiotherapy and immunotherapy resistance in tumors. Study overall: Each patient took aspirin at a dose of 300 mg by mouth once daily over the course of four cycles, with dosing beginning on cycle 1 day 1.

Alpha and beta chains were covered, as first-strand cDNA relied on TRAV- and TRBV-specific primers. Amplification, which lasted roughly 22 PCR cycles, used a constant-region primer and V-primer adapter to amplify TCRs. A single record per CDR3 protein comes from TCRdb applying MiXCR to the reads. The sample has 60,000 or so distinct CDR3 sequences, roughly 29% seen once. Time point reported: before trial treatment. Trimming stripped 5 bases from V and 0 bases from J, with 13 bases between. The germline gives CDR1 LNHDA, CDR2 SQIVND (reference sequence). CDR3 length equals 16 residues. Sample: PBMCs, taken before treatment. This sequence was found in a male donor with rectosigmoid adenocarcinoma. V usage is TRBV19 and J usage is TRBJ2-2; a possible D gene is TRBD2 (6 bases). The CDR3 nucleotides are TGTGCCAGTAGTCCACTAGCTTCGGCGAACACCGGGGAGCTGTTTTTT. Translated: CASSPLASANTGELFF.